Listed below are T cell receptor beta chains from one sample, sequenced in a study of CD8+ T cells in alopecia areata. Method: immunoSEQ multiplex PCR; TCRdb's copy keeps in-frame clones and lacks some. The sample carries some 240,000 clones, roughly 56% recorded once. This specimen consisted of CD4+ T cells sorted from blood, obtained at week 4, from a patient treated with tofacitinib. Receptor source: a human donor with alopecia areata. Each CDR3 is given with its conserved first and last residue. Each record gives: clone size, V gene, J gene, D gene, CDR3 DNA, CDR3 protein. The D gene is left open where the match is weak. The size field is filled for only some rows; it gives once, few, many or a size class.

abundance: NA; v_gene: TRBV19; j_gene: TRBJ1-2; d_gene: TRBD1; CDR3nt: TGTGCCAGTAGTTCCGGACAGGGAAGCTATGGCTACACCTTC; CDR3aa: CASSSGQGSYGYTF
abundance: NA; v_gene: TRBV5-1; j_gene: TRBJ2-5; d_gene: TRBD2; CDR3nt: TGCGCCAGCCACCAGCGGGGCTCATTCCAAGAGACCCAGTACTTC; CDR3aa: CASHQRGSFQETQYF
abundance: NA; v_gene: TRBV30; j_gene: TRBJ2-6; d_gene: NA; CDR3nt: TGTGCCTGGAGTGTCAAGGCACTCGGGGCCAACGTCCTGACTTTC; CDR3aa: CAWSVKALGANVLTF
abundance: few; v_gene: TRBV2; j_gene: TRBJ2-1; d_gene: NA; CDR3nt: TGTGCCAGCAGTGAAGCGGGAACCTACTACAATGAGCAGTTCTTC; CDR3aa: CASSEAGTYYNEQFF
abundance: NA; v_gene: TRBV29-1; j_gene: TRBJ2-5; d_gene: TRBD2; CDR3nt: TGCAGCGTTGAAGGCGGGGGTATCCAAGAGACCCAGTACTTC; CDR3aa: CSVEGGGIQETQYF
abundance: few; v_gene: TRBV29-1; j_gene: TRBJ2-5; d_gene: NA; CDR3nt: TGCAGCGTTGAAGGCAGGGACGAGACCCAGTACTTC; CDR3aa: CSVEGRDETQYF
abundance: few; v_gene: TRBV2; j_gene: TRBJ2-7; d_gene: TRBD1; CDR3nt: TGTGCCAGCAGTGAAGCAGATAGACAGGGCCCGTACTTC; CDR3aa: CASSEADRQGPYF
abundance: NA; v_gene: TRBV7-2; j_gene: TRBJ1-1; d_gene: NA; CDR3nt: TGTGCCAGCAGCTTAGGGGATGGCAGGCCTTTGGCTGAAGCTTTCTTT; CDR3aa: CASSLGDGRPLAEAFF
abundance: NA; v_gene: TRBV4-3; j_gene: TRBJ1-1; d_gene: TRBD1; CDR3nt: TGCGCCAGCAGCCAAAGTGGGACAGGGATGAACACTGAAGCTTTCTTT; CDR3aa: CASSQSGTGMNTEAFF
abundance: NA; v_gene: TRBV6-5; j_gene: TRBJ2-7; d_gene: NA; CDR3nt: TGTGCCAGCAGTTACGTCCCTTCGGGCGAGCAGTACTTC; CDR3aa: CASSYVPSGEQYF
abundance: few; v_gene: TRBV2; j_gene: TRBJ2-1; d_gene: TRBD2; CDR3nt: TGTGCCAGCATTGGGCTAGCGGCGGCAAATGAGCAGTTCTTC; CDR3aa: CASIGLAAANEQFF
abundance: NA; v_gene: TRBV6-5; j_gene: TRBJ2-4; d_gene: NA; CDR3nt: TGTGCCAGCAGTTACGGTCTAGCCGAAAACATTCAGTACTTC; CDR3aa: CASSYGLAENIQYF
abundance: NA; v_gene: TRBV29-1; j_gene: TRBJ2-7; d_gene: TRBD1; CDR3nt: TGCAGCGTATTGACAGGGGGCACATACGAGCAGTACTTC; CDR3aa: CSVLTGGTYEQYF
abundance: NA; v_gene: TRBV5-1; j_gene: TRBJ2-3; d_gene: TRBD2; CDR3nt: TGCGCCAGCAGCTCGGGACTAGCGGCTTATGACACAGATACGCAGTATTTT; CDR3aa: CASSSGLAAYDTDTQYF
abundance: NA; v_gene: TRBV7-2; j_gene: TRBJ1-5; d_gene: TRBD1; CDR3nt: TGTGCCAGCAGCCCGGGACAGGGCTATCAGCCCCAGCATTTT; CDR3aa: CASSPGQGYQPQHF
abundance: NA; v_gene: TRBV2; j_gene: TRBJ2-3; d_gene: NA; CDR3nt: TGTGCCAGCAGACCAGATCCGTCAGATACGCAGTATTTT; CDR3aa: CASRPDPSDTQYF
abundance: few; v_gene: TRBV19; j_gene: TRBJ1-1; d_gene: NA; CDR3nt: TGTGCCAGTAGGACCCAGGGGACGGGGAGACCTGAAGCTTTCTTT; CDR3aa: CASRTQGTGRPEAFF
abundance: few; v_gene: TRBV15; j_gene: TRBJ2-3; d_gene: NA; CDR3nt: TGTGCCACCAGCCGGAGGGGGGGCACAGATACGCAGTATTTT; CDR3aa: CATSRRGGTDTQYF
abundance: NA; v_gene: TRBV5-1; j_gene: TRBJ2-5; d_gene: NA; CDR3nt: TGCGCCAGCAGCCTAGGAGATGGGACCCAGTACTTC; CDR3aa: CASSLGDGTQYF
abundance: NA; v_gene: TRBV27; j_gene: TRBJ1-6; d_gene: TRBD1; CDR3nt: TGTGCCACCAACCCAACAGGGGCCAACCCTAATTCACCCCTCCACTTT; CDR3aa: CATNPTGANPNSPLHF
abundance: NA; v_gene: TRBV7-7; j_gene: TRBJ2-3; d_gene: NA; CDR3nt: TGTGCCAGCAGTCTAGATCGCGCAGATACGCAGTATTTT; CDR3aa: CASSLDRADTQYF
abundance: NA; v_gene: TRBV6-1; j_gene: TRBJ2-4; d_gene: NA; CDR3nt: TGTGCCAGCAGTGAGGTAGTAAACATTCAGTACTTC; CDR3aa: CASSEVVNIQYF
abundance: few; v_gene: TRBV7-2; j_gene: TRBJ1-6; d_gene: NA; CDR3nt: TGTGCCAGCAGCTTGGGGGGGCCCAATTCACCCCTCCACTTT; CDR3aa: CASSLGGPNSPLHF
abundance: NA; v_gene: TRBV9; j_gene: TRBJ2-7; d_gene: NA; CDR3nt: TGTGCCAGCAGCGTAGAACAGGGCTACGAGCAGTACTTC; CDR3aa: CASSVEQGYEQYF
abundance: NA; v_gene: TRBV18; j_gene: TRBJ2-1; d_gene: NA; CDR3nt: TGTGCCAGCTCACCACCAATCACCCGCTCCTACAATGAGCAGTTCTTC; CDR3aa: CASSPPITRSYNEQFF
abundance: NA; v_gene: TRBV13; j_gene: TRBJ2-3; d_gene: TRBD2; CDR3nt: TGTGCCAGCAGCTTAGATTCACTAGCGGGGGCCCACACAGATACGCAGTATTTT; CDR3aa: CASSLDSLAGAHTDTQYF
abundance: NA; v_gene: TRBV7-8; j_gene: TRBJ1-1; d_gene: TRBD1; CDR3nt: TGTGCCAGCAGTCAGGGGGGGAACACTGAAGCTTTCTTT; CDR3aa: CASSQGGNTEAFF
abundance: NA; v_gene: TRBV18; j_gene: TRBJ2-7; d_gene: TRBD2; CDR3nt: TGTGCCAGCTCAATAGCGGGGGCTACCTCTTACGAGCAGTACTTC; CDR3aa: CASSIAGATSYEQYF
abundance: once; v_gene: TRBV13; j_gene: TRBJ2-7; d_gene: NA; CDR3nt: TGTGCCAGCAGCTTAGGCCTCGATGACTTCCCTTACTTC; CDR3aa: CASSLGLDDFPYF
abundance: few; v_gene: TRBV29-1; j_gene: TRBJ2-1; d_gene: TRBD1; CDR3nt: TGCAGCGTTGTGGACAGGATAACCTACAATGAGCAGTTCTTC; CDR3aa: CSVVDRITYNEQFF
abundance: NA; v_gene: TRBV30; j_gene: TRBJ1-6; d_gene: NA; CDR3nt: TGTGCCTGGAGCCTGACTCAGAGTGGGTCCCTCCACTTT; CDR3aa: CAWSLTQSGSLHF
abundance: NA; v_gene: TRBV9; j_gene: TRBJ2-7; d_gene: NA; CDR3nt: TGTGCCAGCAGCGTAGAAGATTTAAGGGAGCAGTACTTC; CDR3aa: CASSVEDLREQYF
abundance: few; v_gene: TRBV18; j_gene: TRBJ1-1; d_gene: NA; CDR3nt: TGTGCCAGCTCGTTCCACAGGAACACTGAAGCTTTCTTT; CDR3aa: CASSFHRNTEAFF
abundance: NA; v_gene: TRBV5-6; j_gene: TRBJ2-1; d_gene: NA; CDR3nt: TGTGCCAGCAGCTTTAGTAATGAGCAGTTCTTC; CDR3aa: CASSFSNEQFF
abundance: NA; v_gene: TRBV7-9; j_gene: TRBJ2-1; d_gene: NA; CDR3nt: TGTGCCAGCAGCGAATCGGGGGGCCCGATATTTGATGAGCAGTTCTTC; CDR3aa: CASSESGGPIFDEQFF
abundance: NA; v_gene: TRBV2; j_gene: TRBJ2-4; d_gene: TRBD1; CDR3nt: TGTGCCAGCACTGACACCGGGACAGGGGTGGACTTC; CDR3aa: CASTDTGTGVDF
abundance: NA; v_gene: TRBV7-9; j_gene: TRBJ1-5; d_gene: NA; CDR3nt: TGTGCCAGCGGACAGAATCAGCCCCAGCATTTT; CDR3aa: CASGQNQPQHF